Sequencing of this TCR beta chain was carried out in a study of blood T cell repertoires in COVID-19. About the research overall: Whether acute or convalescent, the COVID-19 samples came from the United States, Italy and Spain.

V shed 6 bases, J shed 9 bases, and the junction held 2 bases outside the gene matches. Germline loops: CDR1 LNHDA, CDR2 SQIVND (reference sequence). There are 13 residues in the CDR3. Cohort assignment relied on participant-reported clinical history. Donors of Cohort 3 who recovered were those that had two negative PCRs, clearance, or symptom resolution. TCRdb's copy holds only in-frame clones and misses some; the assay was immunoSEQ multiplex PCR. The sample includes roughly 500,000 clones, approximately 90% seen only once; the top ten take 1.5% to 2%. Sequencing was carried out using PBMCs or T cells enriched from blood (not recorded which). V is TRBV19 and J is TRBJ1-6; 10 nucleotides match TRBD1. This receptor was obtained from a woman aged 40 to 55 who had recovered from COVID-19. The CDR3 region has the DNA TGTGCCAGTAGCGGGACAGGGGTTTCACCCCTCCACTTT. Translating it yields CASSGTGVSPLHF.